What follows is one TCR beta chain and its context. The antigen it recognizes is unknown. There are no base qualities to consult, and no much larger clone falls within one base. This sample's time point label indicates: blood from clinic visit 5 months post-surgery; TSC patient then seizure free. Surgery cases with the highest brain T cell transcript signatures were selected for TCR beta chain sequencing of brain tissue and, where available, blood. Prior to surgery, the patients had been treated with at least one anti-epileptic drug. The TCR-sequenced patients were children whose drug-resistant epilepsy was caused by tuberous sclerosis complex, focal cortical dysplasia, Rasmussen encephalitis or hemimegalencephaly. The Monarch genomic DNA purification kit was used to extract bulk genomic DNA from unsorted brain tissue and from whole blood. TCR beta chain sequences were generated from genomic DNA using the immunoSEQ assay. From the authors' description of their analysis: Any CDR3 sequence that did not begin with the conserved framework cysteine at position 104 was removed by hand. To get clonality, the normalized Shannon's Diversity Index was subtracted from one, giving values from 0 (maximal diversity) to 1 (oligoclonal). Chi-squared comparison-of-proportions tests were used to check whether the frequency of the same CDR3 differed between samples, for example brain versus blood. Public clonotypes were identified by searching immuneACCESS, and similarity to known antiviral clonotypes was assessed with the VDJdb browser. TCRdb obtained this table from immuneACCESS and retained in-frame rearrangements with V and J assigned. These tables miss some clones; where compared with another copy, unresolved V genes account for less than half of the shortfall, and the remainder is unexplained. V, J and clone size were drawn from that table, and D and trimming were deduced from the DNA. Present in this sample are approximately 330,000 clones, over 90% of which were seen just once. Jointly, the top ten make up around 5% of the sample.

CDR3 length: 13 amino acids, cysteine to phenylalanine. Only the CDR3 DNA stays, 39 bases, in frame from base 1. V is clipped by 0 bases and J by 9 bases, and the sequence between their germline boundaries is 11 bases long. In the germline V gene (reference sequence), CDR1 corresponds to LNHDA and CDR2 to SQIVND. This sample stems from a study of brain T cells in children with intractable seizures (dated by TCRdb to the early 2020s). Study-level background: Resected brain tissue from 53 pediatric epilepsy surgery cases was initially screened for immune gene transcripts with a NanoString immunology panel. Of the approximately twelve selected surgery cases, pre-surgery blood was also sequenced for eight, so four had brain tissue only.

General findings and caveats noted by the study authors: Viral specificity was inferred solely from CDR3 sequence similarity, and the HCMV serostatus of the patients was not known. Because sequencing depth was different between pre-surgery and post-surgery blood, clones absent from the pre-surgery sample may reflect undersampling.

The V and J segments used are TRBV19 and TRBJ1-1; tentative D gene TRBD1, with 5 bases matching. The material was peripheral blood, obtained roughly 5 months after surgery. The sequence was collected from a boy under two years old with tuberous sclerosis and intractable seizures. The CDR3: CASSIEWDGQAFF. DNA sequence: TGTGCCAGTAGTATAGAGTGGGACGGGCAAGCTTTCTTT.